The sequence of this T cell receptor (beta chain) was determined in a study of shared clonotypes between healthy human individuals. Notes on the study in general: Non-shared clonotypes were found to have lower generation probabilities than the clonotypes that were shared by all four of the sorted-subset donors. At large depth, rarefaction still showed sorted-subset sequencing to be incomplete.

Only a few counts were recorded for this clone. Its antigen is unknown. The length of the CDR3 is 14 residues. Germline V gene lookup returns CDR1 SSHAT and CDR2 FNYEAQ (reference sequence). Libraries were prepared by immunoSEQ multiplex PCR; TCRdb keeps only in-frame clonotypes and omits some of them. The table lists about 680,000 clones, about two thirds of them singletons, with about 1.7% in the top ten. The material sequenced was memory CD4+ T cells sorted from blood. The subset here: CD45RA-negative fraction. This TCR came from a woman aged 25-40 years in good health. V and J are TRBV7-7 and TRBJ2-5; 10 nucleotides agree with TRBD1. The J call could be wrong; TRBJ2-7 is a better fit for the DNA end. The CDR3 region is CASSPGTGDREQYF. The CDR3 DNA reads TGTGCCAGCAGCCCCGGGACAGGGGATCGCGAGCAGTACTTC.